These 32 T cell receptor beta chains were sequenced from one sample in a study of CD8+CD57+ T cells in acquired aplastic anemia. Template material for TCR beta VDJ and CDR3 profiling consisted of genomic DNA. Using its own MiXCR run on the reads, TCRdb lists one record per CDR3 protein. The table includes some 200,000 distinct CDR3 sequences, under 55% detected once. The patients chosen for sequencing had shown expansion of CD8+CD57+ cells (detected by flow cytometry). The sample was sorted CD4+, CD8+, or CD8+CD57+ T cells (not recorded which) from PBMCs. These receptors were taken from a human donor with aplastic anemia.

V gene TRBV2 combines with J gene TRBJ1-2, with D uncertain. V dropped 11 bases and J dropped 4 bases, with 14 bases sitting between them. The CDR3 is 12 amino acids. Germline CDR1 and CDR2: SNHLY and FYNNEI. CDR3 DNA sequence: TGTGCCGGCGGTGAAGCGCTCTATGGCTACACCTTC. Amino acid sequence: CAGGEALYGYTF.

In this sample, this clonotype turned up many times. The chain links TRBV20-1 to TRBJ2-3; TRBD2 agrees at 7 bases. The V and J ends lost 1 base and 3 bases, in that order; junction bases with no gene match: 7. Germline V lookup: CDR1 DFQATT, CDR2 SNEGSKA (reference sequence). The CDR3 contains 15 residues. This CDR3 reads CSARGRLAITDTQYF. The CDR3, as DNA: TGCAGTGCTAGAGGGCGACTAGCCATTACAGATACGCAGTATTTT.

The V gene is TRBV14, the J gene TRBJ2-1; D remains unclear. Germline values: CDR1 SGHDN, CDR2 FVKESK. V gave up 2 bases and J gave up 8 bases, with 10 bases separating them. The CDR3 has 13 amino acids. CDR3 residues: CASSQRLIDEQFF. In nucleotides, the CDR3 is TGTGCCAGCAGCCAAAGGCTAATCGATGAGCAGTTCTTC.

The V call is TRBV10-3, the J call TRBJ1-2, with TRBD1 matching over 10 bases. There are 15 residues in the CDR3. CDR1 is ENHRY and CDR2 is SYGVKD in the germline V gene. The junction had 6 bases not matched to a gene; V was cut back by 4 bases and J by 4 bases. CDR3 in amino acids: CAISAGQGFTYGYTF. In DNA form, the CDR3 reads TGTGCCATCAGTGCGGGACAGGGGTTTACCTATGGCTACACCTTC.

The V call is TRBV25-1, the J call TRBJ2-5, with 8 bases matching TRBD1. The germline V gene encodes CDR1 MGHDK and CDR2 SYGVNS. V dropped 7 bases and J dropped 5; count of bases not matched to a gene: 6. The CDR3 covers 13 residues. The CDR3 region is CASTKQGVETQYF. In nucleotides, the CDR3 is TGTGCCAGCACTAAACAGGGGGTTGAGACCCAGTACTTC.

The chain combines TRBV27 with TRBJ2-1, with D hard to call. This CDR3 has 12 residues. Germline loops: CDR1 MNHEY, CDR2 SMNVEV (reference sequence). The germline V and J ends were trimmed by 5 bases and 7 bases, with 9 bases remaining between them. The CDR3 protein is CASSERMNEQFF. CDR3 nucleotides: TGTGCCAGCAGTGAGCGAATGAATGAGCAGTTCTTC.

This clonotype has ten or more counts. The genes are TRBV6-1 and TRBJ2-7; D possibly matches TRBD1 or TRBD2 (5 bases each). This CDR3 is built from 15 residues. CDR1 is MNHNS and CDR2 is SASEGT in the germline V gene. Trimming cost V 6 bases and J 3 bases, with 18 bases left between them. CDR3 in amino acids: CASSLLGTSFYEQYF. The CDR3 DNA reads as TGTGCCAGCAGCCTTTTAGGGACCTCCTTCTACGAGCAGTACTTC.

The V and J genes are TRBV10-2 and TRBJ2-1; no clear D. V lost 0 bases, J lost 0 bases, and 6 bases lay in between. The CDR3 has 15 amino acids. CDR1 and CDR2 (germline): WSHSY, SAAADI. In nucleotides, the CDR3 is TGCGCCAGCAGTGAGTCGGGCGGCTCCTACAATGAGCAGTTCTTC. Its translation: CASSESGGSYNEQFF.

This chain uses TRBV7-9 with TRBJ1-1; no clear D. Per the germline V gene, CDR1 is SEHNR and CDR2 is FQNEAQ (reference sequence). The CDR3 runs to 14 residues. V shed 1 base and J shed 0 bases, with 6 bases lying between them. DNA for the CDR3: TGTGCCAGCAGCTTAGGCCAGGTGAACACTGAAGCTTTCTTT. Residues: CASSLGQVNTEAFF.

The chain links TRBV10-3 to TRBJ1-2; D may be TRBD1 (5 bases). Trimming took off 0 bases at V and 2 bases at J, with 16 bases between the two ends. The CDR3 is 17 amino acids. In germline, CDR1 is ENHRY, CDR2 SYGVKD. The CDR3 DNA sequence: TGTGCCATCAGTGAGTCGATGTTTCCCCGGACAAACTATGGCTACACCTTC. Its protein product is CAISESMFPRTNYGYTF.

This rearrangement joins TRBV10-3 to TRBJ2-1, with unresolved D. The CDR3 sequence is 12 residues long. Germline CDR1 reads ENHRY; CDR2 reads SYGVKD. Trimming cost V 10 bases and J 5 bases, with 12 bases left between them. CDR3 nucleotide sequence: TGTGCCACCGCTCTGGGGAACAATGAGCAGTTCTTC. Residues: CATALGNNEQFF.

CDR3 sequence (DNA): TGTGCCAGCAGCTTGAGCGGGCTTCGTGGGGGCTACACCTTC. Translation gives CASSLSGLRGGYTF. V usage is TRBV3-1 and J usage is TRBJ1-2; the D is unclear. The CDR3 loop spans 14 amino acids. Trimming took 5 bases from V and 8 from J, leaving 18 bases between them. CDR1 is LGHDT and CDR2 is YNNKEL in the germline V gene (reference sequence).

Only one count was recorded for this clonotype. The V gene is TRBV25-1, the J gene TRBJ1-2, with D possibly matching TRBD1 (6 bases). The J call is uncertain, as TRBJ2-1 better fits the DNA end. CDR3 length: 15 amino acids. Looked up from germline, CDR1 is MGHDK and CDR2 is SYGVNS. The CDR3 bases are TGTGCCAGCAGTCCGGCCCGGGACAACTACAATGAGCAGTTCTTC. Residues: CASSPARDNYNEQFF.

The gene calls are TRBV19 and TRBJ2-7; no definite D call. V was cut by 1 base and J by 1 base, with 8 bases left in between. This CDR3 is 14 amino acids long. CDR1 is LNHDA, CDR2 SQIVND, per germline (reference sequence). The CDR3 DNA reads as TGTGCCAGTAGTATAGTCGACGGATCCTACGAGCAGTACTTC. Its translation is CASSIVDGSYEQYF.

The gene calls are TRBV4-1 and TRBJ2-1; tentative D call: TRBD1 (5 bases). V dropped 1 base and J dropped 4 bases, with 20 bases sitting between them. The CDR3 extends over 18 amino acids. Germline loops: CDR1 MGHRA, CDR2 YSYEKL. In nucleotides, the CDR3 is TGCGCCAGCAGCCAAGTTGGACACGCTTCCCTGGGGTACAATGAGCAGTTCTTC. Amino acid sequence: CASSQVGHASLGYNEQFF.

V is TRBV12-3 or TRBV12-4 and J is TRBJ1-1; 8 bases are shared with TRBD1. After removal of 6 bases from V and 4 bases from J, the junction contained 7 bases not matched to a gene. The CDR3 length is 14 residues. The CDR3: CASSLTGGGTEAFF. DNA of the CDR3: TGTGCCAGCAGCCTTACAGGGGGGGGCACTGAAGCTTTCTTT.

V and J are TRBV9 and TRBJ1-2; D is ambiguous. Deletions cut 4 bases from V and 4 bases from J, with 8 bases between. Germline CDR1 is SGDLS and CDR2 is YYNGEE. The CDR3 consists of 12 residues. The CDR3 spells CASSHSGYGYTF. The CDR3 region has the DNA TGTGCCAGCAGCCACTCGGGCTATGGCTACACCTTC.

This clonotype has a count of ten or more. The chain carries TRBV6-6 and TRBJ1-2; D is unclear. Trimming cost V 2 bases and J 6 bases, with 19 bases left between them. Per germline, CDR1 MNHNY and CDR2 SVGAGI (reference sequence). The length of the CDR3 is 16 residues. CDR3: CASSYLDAGREHGYTF. CDR3 in DNA: TGTGCCAGCAGTTACCTGGATGCCGGGAGGGAACATGGCTACACCTTC.

The chain has TRBV11-2 and TRBJ2-1; the D gene is possibly TRBD2 (5 bases). Trimming shortened V by 2 bases and J by 5 bases, and 10 bases separated the two germline ends. The V gene's germline CDR1 is SGHAT and CDR2 FQNNGV. There are 14 residues in the CDR3. CDR3 sequence reads: CASSLYEGHNEQFF. CDR3 nucleotides: TGTGCCAGCAGCTTATATGAGGGTCACAATGAGCAGTTCTTC.

The chain uses TRBV4-3 and TRBJ2-3; 15 nucleotides line up with TRBD2. The CDR3 consists of 16 residues. CDR1 and CDR2 (germline): LGHNA, YSLEER. Trimming took 2 bases from V and 6 from J; bases not matched to a gene: 3. CDR3 region: CASSQPGLAGGDTQYF. The CDR3 nucleotides are TGCGCCAGCAGCCAACCGGGACTAGCGGGAGGTGATACGCAGTATTTT.

In DNA form, the CDR3 reads TGTGCCAGCAGCTCTGGGCAAGCCCACGAGCAGTACTTC. As protein: CASSSGQAHEQYF. J is TRBJ2-7 and V is TRBV7-2; the D is unclear. The ends were cut back, 4 bases at V and 5 bases at J, with 12 bases in the middle. Germline V gene lookup returns CDR1 SGHTA and CDR2 FQGNSA. CDR3 length: 13 amino acids.

Many counts were recorded for this clonotype. This sequence joins TRBV9 and TRBJ2-3, with a tentative D call TRBD2 (6 bases). V lost 4 bases and J lost 6, with 18 bases in between. CDR1 and CDR2 (germline): SGDLS, YYNGEE. CDR3 length: 15 residues. The CDR3 DNA reads TGTGCCAGCAGCTCATCTAGCGTGGGCAGCGATACGCAGTATTTT. Its translation is CASSSSSVGSDTQYF.

Points on this clonotype: Given the absence of the conserved phenylalanine or tryptophan at the CDR3 end, a read error is likely. The gene calls are TRBV20-1 and TRBJ2-7; 9 bases align to TRBD2. Germline V lookup: CDR1 DFQATT, CDR2 SNEGSKA (reference sequence). The CDR3 has 11 residues. The V gene end was trimmed by 8 bases and the J gene end by 7 bases; junction bases not matched to a gene: 6. In DNA form, the CDR3 reads TGCAGTCAGGGACTAGCAAGGGAGCAGTACCTC. Translated, it gives CSQGLAREQYL.

The chain employs TRBV2 and TRBJ1-1, with TRBD1 identical over 8 bases. CDR3 length: 13 residues. The junction had 8 bases not matched to a gene; V was cut back by 4 bases and J by 10 bases. Germline V lookup: CDR1 SNHLY, CDR2 FYNNEI. The CDR3 here is CASSGTGWWGAFF. Written as DNA, the CDR3 is TGTGCCAGCAGTGGGACAGGGTGGTGGGGAGCTTTCTTT. Based on the CDR3 plus reference TRBV2 and TRBJ1-1, the full variable domain is EPEVTQTPSHQVTQMGQEVILRCVPISNHLYFYWYRQILGQKVEFLVSFYNNEISEKSEIFDDQFSVERPDGSNFTLKIRSTKLEDSAMYFCASSGTGWWGAFFGQGTRLTVV.

In its sample, this clonotype was seen a few times. The chain recombines TRBV2 with TRBJ2-7, with D perhaps being TRBD1 or TRBD2 (5 bases each). V lost 6 bases to trimming and J lost 7 bases, with 13 bases between them. Germline-derived CDR1 and CDR2 are SNHLY and FYNNEI. The CDR3 has 12 residues. Here the CDR3 reads CASRAGTWEQYF. Here the CDR3 DNA reads TGTGCCAGCAGGGCAGGGACGTGGGAGCAGTACTTC.

This clonotype was seen repeatedly, ten times or more. The chain recombines TRBV12-3 or TRBV12-4 with TRBJ2-1; D is possibly TRBD2 (5 bases). The CDR3 sequence is 15 residues long. V lost 1 base to trimming and J lost 4 bases, with 11 bases between them. The CDR3 loop reads CASSLGLAVYNEQFF. In DNA, the CDR3 is TGTGCCAGCAGTTTAGGGCTAGCCGTGTACAATGAGCAGTTCTTC.

V usage is TRBV20-1 and J usage is TRBJ2-1; no clear D gene. Germline CDR1 and CDR2: DFQATT and SNEGSKA (reference sequence). The V gene lost 4 bases and the J gene lost 1 base, with 2 bases spanning the gap. This CDR3 comprises 11 residues. The chain's CDR3 is CSAMSYNEQFF. CDR3 sequence (DNA): TGCAGTGCTATGTCCTACAATGAGCAGTTCTTC.

As regards this clonotype: A much larger clone is a single base away; this may be a read error. This CDR3 is missing its conserved last phenylalanine or tryptophan, likely due to a read error. The chain couples TRBV6-1 to TRBJ2-1; 10 bases are shared with TRBD2. The CDR3 loop spans 15 amino acids. V lost 8 bases, J lost 2 bases, and 6 bases stayed unmatched. Germline V lookup: CDR1 MNHNS, CDR2 SASEGT. CDR3 in amino acids: CASGELAGTYNEQFS. Here the CDR3 DNA reads TGTGCCAGCGGGGAACTAGCGGGGACCTACAATGAGCAGTTCTCC.

This clonotype was counted only a few times. A much larger clone sits a single nucleotide away, making a read error possible. In DNA form, the CDR3 reads TGTGCCAGCGGCGTAGGGGGGAGATTCGGGGAGACCCAGTACTTC. It is translated as CASGVGGRFGETQYF. This chain links TRBV9 with TRBJ2-5, with D perhaps assigned TRBD1 or TRBD2 (6 bases each). CDR1 is SGDLS, CDR2 YYNGEE, per germline. The CDR3 runs to 15 residues.

This clonotype was observed a few times. V gene TRBV27 combines with J gene TRBJ2-1; D possibly corresponds to TRBD1 (6 bases). Trimming stripped 5 bases from V and 3 bases from J, with 14 bases between. Germline V CDR1 and CDR2: MNHEY, SMNVEV (reference sequence). The CDR3 has 15 residues. DNA for the CDR3: TGTGCCAGCAGTGACTGGCAGGGGAGCTACAATGAGCAGTTCTTC. Protein product: CASSDWQGSYNEQFF.

In its sample, this clonotype was seen many times. This chain connects TRBV5-1 to TRBJ2-7; a possible D gene is TRBD2 (5 bases). From germline, CDR1 is SGHRS and CDR2 YFSETQ. This CDR3 contains 13 residues. Trimming removed 0 bases at V and 7 bases at J, with 11 bases between. CDR3 in DNA: TGCGCCAGCAGCTTGGAGTCTACGGGGGAGCAGTACTTC. This codes for CASSLESTGEQYF.

As to this clonotype: A single base separates this from a much larger clone, so it may be a read error. This rearrangement joins TRBV6-5 to TRBJ1-1; no definite D call. The CDR3 is made up of 12 amino acids. CDR1 is MNHEY, CDR2 SVGAGI, per germline. The CDR3 loop reads CVSSYIGTEAFF. CDR3 sequence (DNA): TGTGTCAGCAGTTACATTGGCACTGAAGCTTTCTTT.